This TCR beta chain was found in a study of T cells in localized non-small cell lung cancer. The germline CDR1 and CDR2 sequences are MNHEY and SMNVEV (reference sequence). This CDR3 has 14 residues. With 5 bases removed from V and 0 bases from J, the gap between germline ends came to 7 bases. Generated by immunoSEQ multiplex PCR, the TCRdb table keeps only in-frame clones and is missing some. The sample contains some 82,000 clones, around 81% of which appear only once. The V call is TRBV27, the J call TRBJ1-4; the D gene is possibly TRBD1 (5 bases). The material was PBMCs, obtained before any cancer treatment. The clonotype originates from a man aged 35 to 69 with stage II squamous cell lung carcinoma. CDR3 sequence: CASSRTTTNEKLFF. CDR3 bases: TGTGCCAGCAGTAGGACAACAACTAATGAAAAACTGTTTTTT. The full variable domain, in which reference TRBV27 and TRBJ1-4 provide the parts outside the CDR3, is EAQVTQNPRYLITVTGKKLTVTCSQNMNHEYMSWYRQDPGLGLRQIYYSMNVEVTDKGDVPEGYKVSRKEKRNFPLILESPSPNQTSLYFCASSRTTTNEKLFFGSGTQLSVL.